Many counts were recorded for the clone carrying this T cell receptor (beta chain). This sample was included in a study of neurological immune-mediated disorders. As to time point: longitudinal time-point 1 (baseline). Trimming removed 0 bases at V and 9 bases at J, with 16 bases between. The CDR3 totals 16 residues. Germline V CDR1 and CDR2: SGHRS, YFSETQ. TCRdb independently ran MiXCR on the 5' RACE reads; one entry per CDR3 protein. The sample carries tens of thousands of distinct CDR3 sequences, 3% to 3.5% recorded once. Sequencing was done on a sample of PBMCs. The V and J genes are TRBV5-1 and TRBJ1-6, with D unclear. The receptor was derived from a woman in her sixties with multiple sclerosis. The DNA of the CDR3 is TGCGCCAGCAGCTTGGGAGATGGCCAAGGAGGTTCACCCCTCCACTTT. Its translation: CASSLGDGQGGSPLHF.